One sample yielded the 16 T cell receptor beta chains listed below, sequenced in a study of T cells in Graves' hyperthyroidism and ophthalmopathy (dated by TCRdb to the late 2010s). Library method: multiplex PCR. The sequencer was an Illumina HiSeq 2000. The TCR beta CDR3 regions were amplified from RNA transcripts. The first round of RT-PCR for the TCR CDR3 was performed with the HTBI primer set and the Qiagen OneStep RT-PCR kit. In-frame beta chains were kept once TCRdb had trimmed the public reads at Q25 with fastp and called clones with MiXCR. Rows with a matching CDR3 protein are joined into one entry that keeps the most common DNA and genes. This sample comprises under 400,000 distinct CDR3 sequences, around 13% of them detected only once. The ten largest clones represent 9.2% of the sample. Sequencing was done on a sample of blood. These receptors originate from a woman younger than 35 with Graves' hyperthyroidism.

In regard to this clonotype: The junction differs from germline at one of its ends, possibly a read error. V and J are TRBV6-2 or TRBV6-3 and TRBJ2-3, with 8 bases lining up with TRBD1. This CDR3 has 17 amino acids. CDR1 MNHEY and CDR2 SVGEGT come from the germline V gene. In DNA form, the CDR3 reads TGCGCCAGCAGCCGCATCCAGGGGGCGCAAGGTCAAGATACGCAGTATTTT. This codes for CASSRIQGAQGQDTQYF.

Many counts were recorded for this clonotype. The chain joins TRBV5-6 to TRBJ1-4; D may be TRBD1 (5 bases). With 5 bases removed from V and 4 bases from J, the gap between germline ends came to 15 bases. Germline V gives CDR1 SGHDT, CDR2 YYEEEE. The CDR3 length is 15 residues. The CDR3 is CASSYRDYGNEKLFF. CDR3 nucleotides: TGTGCCAGCAGTTACCGGGACTACGGTAATGAAAAACTGTTTTTT.

This clonotype was recorded at least ten times. The rearrangement uses TRBV29-1 and TRBJ1-2, with 8 bases identical to TRBD1. The trim removed 0 bases at V and 4 bases at J, leaving 16 bases unmatched. CDR1 SQVTM and CDR2 ANQGSEA come from the germline V gene. The CDR3 has 18 amino acids. The CDR3 loop reads CSVEDPRVDRGRSYGYTF. CDR3 DNA: TGCAGCGTTGAAGATCCGCGGGTCGACAGGGGAAGGAGCTATGGCTACACCTTC.

The rearrangement uses TRBV9 and TRBJ2-7; D remains ambiguous. The length of the CDR3 is 14 residues. V gave up 0 bases and J gave up 3 bases, with 10 bases separating them. From germline, CDR1 is SGDLS and CDR2 YYNGEE. CDR3 amino acids: CASSVEDGYYEQYF. The CDR3 nucleotides are TGTGCCAGCAGCGTAGAAGACGGATACTACGAGCAGTACTTC.

This clonotype occurred many times. The gene calls are TRBV5-6 and TRBJ2-1; TRBD2 might be the D (5 bases). This CDR3 region has 14 residues. Between the trimmed V and J ends, which lost 5 bases and 5 bases, there was a span of 14 bases. Germline loops: CDR1 SGHDT, CDR2 YYEEEE. CDR3 coding DNA: TGTGCCAGCAGGGAGCGGACCAGAGACAATGAGCAGTTCTTC. Its protein product is CASRERTRDNEQFF.

This clonotype has at least ten counts. The chain links TRBV3-1 to TRBJ1-4, with D perhaps matching TRBD1 (6 bases). The V end lost 4 bases, the J end lost 8 bases, and 26 bases lay between the germline ends. This CDR3 has 18 amino acids. Germline CDR1 reads LGHDT; CDR2 reads YNNKEL (reference sequence). This chain's CDR3 is CASSPRQDGGAKGEKLFF. DNA for the CDR3: TGTGCCAGCAGCCCAAGACAGGACGGTGGGGCGAAGGGGGAAAAACTGTTTTTT.

Many counts were recorded for this clonotype. Here the CDR3 DNA reads TGTGCCAGTAGAATCACAGGGTACACTGAAGCTTTCTTT. This gives the protein CASRITGYTEAFF. The rearrangement links TRBV19 to TRBJ1-1; TRBD1 is a possible D gene (6 bases). Between the trimmed V and J ends, which lost 6 bases and 3 bases, there was a span of 11 bases. Germline CDR1 and CDR2: LNHDA and SQIVND (reference sequence). The CDR3 has 13 amino acids.

The CDR3 DNA follows: TGTGCCAGCAGGGACGAAGGGGAGCTGTTTTTT. This gives the protein CASRDEGELFF. The V and J genes are TRBV2 and TRBJ2-2, with unresolved D. This CDR3 is 11 amino acids long. Trimming stripped 6 bases from V and 8 bases from J, with 7 bases between. CDR1 and CDR2 (germline): SNHLY, FYNNEI.

Worth noting for this clonotype: Germline and junction disagree at one end, which may indicate a read error. This chain links TRBV7-2 with TRBJ2-6, with D tentatively TRBD1 or TRBD2 (5 bases each). Germline-derived CDR1 and CDR2 are SGHTA and FQGNSA. The CDR3 is made up of 15 amino acids. CDR3 DNA: TGTGCCAGCAGCTCCCTAGCCTCTGGGGCCAACGCCCTGACTTTC. Its translation is CASSSLASGANALTF.

The sample holds many counts of this clonotype. The CDR3 loop reads CASSPGTGGTDTQYF. In nucleotides, the CDR3 is TGTGCCAGCAGCCCCGGGACAGGGGGTACAGATACGCAGTATTTT. V is TRBV28 and J is TRBJ2-3, with 11 bases lining up with TRBD1. The CDR3 contains 15 residues. CDR1 MDHEN and CDR2 SYDVKM come from the germline V gene. The J segment lost 3 bases and the V segment lost 6 bases, leaving 5 bases of the junction unmatched.

The gene calls are TRBV7-2 and TRBJ2-1; tentative D call: TRBD2 (7 bases). The CDR3 is 15 residues long. Trimming pared 1 base from V and 3 bases from J, leaving 10 bases between. The germline V gene encodes CDR1 SGHTA and CDR2 FQGNSA. CDR3 sequence (DNA): TGTGCCAGCAGCTTAGAGAGGGGGGGCTACAATGAGCAGTTCTTC. It translates to CASSLERGGYNEQFF.

J is TRBJ2-7 and V is TRBV6-1; D may match TRBD1 or TRBD2 (5 bases each). Germline CDR1 is MNHNS and CDR2 is SASEGT. Trimming cost V 6 bases and J 1 base, with 13 bases left between them. This CDR3 comprises 14 residues. DNA for the CDR3: TGTGCCAGCAGGCCCGGGACCACTTCCTACGAGCAGTACTTC. Translation: CASRPGTTSYEQYF.

This clonotype was counted many times. The chain has TRBV6-1 and TRBJ2-7, with a possible D match to TRBD1 (6 bases). The CDR3 has 15 residues. With 7 bases removed from V and 5 bases from J, the gap between germline ends came to 21 bases. CDR1 and CDR2 (germline): MNHNS, SASEGT. CDR3 nucleotides: TGTGCCAGCATCCGAGGGACATACCCCCGGGACGAGCAGTACTTC. It translates to CASIRGTYPRDEQYF.

V and J are TRBV4-2 and TRBJ2-5; TRBD2 aligns across 7 bases. Looked up from germline, CDR1 is LGHNA and CDR2 is YNFKEQ. The J segment lost 4 bases and the V segment lost 1 base, leaving 6 bases of the junction unmatched. This CDR3 has 15 amino acids. The CDR3 sequence is CASSQVGGGGETQYF. The CDR3 bases are TGTGCCAGCAGCCAAGTCGGCGGGGGAGGAGAGACCCAGTACTTC.

The chain combines TRBV4-1 with TRBJ1-5, with 9 nucleotides matching TRBD1. V shed 6 bases, J shed 6 bases, and the junction held 12 bases outside the gene matches. CDR1 and CDR2 from the germline V gene are MGHRA and YSYEKL. CDR3 length: 16 residues. CDR3 sequence reads: CASRLIGQGRGQPQHF. As DNA, the CDR3 is TGCGCCAGCAGGCTTATTGGACAGGGGCGAGGTCAGCCCCAGCATTTT.

In its sample, this clonotype was seen many times. The chain combines TRBV11-2 with TRBJ1-1, with TRBD1 matching 7 bases. The CDR3 has 14 residues. From germline, CDR1 is SGHAT and CDR2 FQNNGV. V trimming: 3 bases; J trimming: 7 bases; junction bases outside the gene matches: 8. The CDR3 loop reads CASSFLQGKGEAFF. CDR3 nucleotides: TGTGCCAGCAGCTTCTTACAGGGGAAAGGTGAAGCTTTCTTT.